The clone carrying this T cell receptor (beta chain) occurred once. These data originate in a study of control samples from healthy donors and cancer patients. TCRdb's table, derived via immunoSEQ multiplex PCR, lists solely in-frame clones and lacks some. The sample contains tens of thousands of clones, approximately 95% of which appear only once. The germline gives CDR1 SQVTM, CDR2 ANQGSEA. V shed 5 bases, J shed 10 bases, and the junction held 10 bases outside the gene matches. CDR3 size: 14 residues. The chain combines TRBV29-1 with TRBJ2-1; 11 nucleotides match TRBD2. The clonotype originates from a young woman in good health. The source material was blood. The CDR3 loop is CSVRGTSGSGEQFF. The CDR3 DNA follows: TGCAGCGTTAGGGGAACTAGCGGGAGTGGGGAGCAGTTCTTC.